This T cell receptor beta chain is from a study of cytomegalovirus exposure and HLA in healthy donors. Data came from immunoSEQ multiplex PCR; TCRdb stores just in-frame clones and leaves some out. The sample carries roughly 43,000 clones, approximately 93% recorded once. Germline assignment: CDR1 MDHEN and CDR2 SYDVKM. The CDR3 has 14 residues. The ends were cut back, 5 bases at V and 3 bases at J, with 11 bases in the middle. Notes on this clone: Its specificity is unknown.

Points from the study as a whole: According to a subsequent analysis, TCR clusters from the first cohort were inclined to appear together in the 110 or so validation repertoires. Most TCR sequences showed up rarely, but some public TCRs showed up in many donors. Researchers catalogued 164 TCR beta chains as cytomegalovirus-associated.

This TCR was recovered from a woman under 30 in good health and CMV-seronegative. The rearrangement uses TRBV28 and TRBJ1-5, with D possibly being TRBD1 (6 bases). Source material: PBMCs. CDR3 loop: CASSPNRDNQPQHF. DNA of the CDR3: TGTGCCAGCAGTCCTAACAGGGACAATCAGCCCCAGCATTTT.